These 15 T cell receptor beta chains share one sample of origin, sequenced in a study of shared clonotypes between healthy human individuals. The data were produced by immunoSEQ multiplex PCR, yet TCRdb's version contains in-frame clones alone and is incomplete. The sample gives 2.3 million or so clones, just over 90% of which show up once; 0.39% is in the top ten. The sequencing input was naive CD4+ T cells from PBMCs. Subset indicated: CD45RA+ positively selected. The receptor source for this set is a man aged 18 to 30 in good health. Some clones in this sample may be carry-over from other donors' samples.

V usage is TRBV5-1 and J usage is TRBJ1-4; D is perhaps TRBD1 (6 bases). This CDR3 comprises 14 residues. V lost 4 bases and J 8 bases, leaving 15 bases between the germline ends. The germline V gene encodes CDR1 SGHRS and CDR2 YFSETQ. CDR3 amino acids: CASSPSNRAEKLFF. The CDR3, as DNA: TGCGCCAGCAGCCCGTCGAACAGGGCGGAAAAACTGTTTTTT.

The rearrangement uses TRBV30 and TRBJ1-4; maybe TRBD1 (6 bases). Trimming left V 8 bases short and J 3 bases short, with 22 bases between. The CDR3 has 16 residues. Per germline, CDR1 GTSNPN and CDR2 SVGIG (reference sequence). The CDR3, as DNA: TGTGCCCGGAAGGGTGGCAGGGGTCAGTCTAATGAAAAACTGTTTTTT. It is translated as CARKGGRGQSNEKLFF.

This clone occurred once. The CDR3 nucleotides read TGTGCCAGCAGTCTGGAGGCCAGAACCTACGAGCAGTACTTC. Its translation is CASSLEARTYEQYF. The rearrangement joins TRBV11-2 to TRBJ2-7, with a possible D match to TRBD2 (5 bases). Trimming cost V 6 bases and J 2 bases, with 14 bases left between them. The CDR3 runs 14 residues. Germline values: CDR1 SGHAT, CDR2 FQNNGV.

This chain links TRBV6-1 with TRBJ2-1, with 9 bases fitting TRBD2. J was trimmed by 4 bases and V by 1 base; bases with no gene match: 2. This CDR3 is built from 15 residues. The V gene's germline CDR1 is MNHNS and CDR2 SASEGT. As DNA, the CDR3 is TGTGCCAGCAGTGAAGTGACTAGCGGATACAATGAGCAGTTCTTC. Translating it yields CASSEVTSGYNEQFF.

This CDR3 reads CASRGLRGTEAFF. Here the CDR3 DNA reads TGTGCCAGTAGGGGACTTCGTGGGACTGAAGCTTTCTTT. V gene TRBV19 combines with J gene TRBJ1-1; weak D call: TRBD1 (5 bases). Germline-derived CDR1 and CDR2 are LNHDA and SQIVND (reference sequence). The CDR3 is 13 residues long. V dropped 6 bases and J dropped 5 bases, with 13 bases sitting between them.

The chain employs TRBV28 and TRBJ1-5, with D possibly TRBD1 on 5 matching bases. Trimming removed 7 bases at V and 1 base at J, with 14 bases between. There are 15 residues in the CDR3. Germline V gene lookup returns CDR1 MDHEN and CDR2 SYDVKM. The CDR3 DNA sequence: TGTGCCAGCACCGACGGGGCTGGCAGCAATCAGCCCCAGCATTTT. Translated, it gives CASTDGAGSNQPQHF.

This clone was found once. The chain carries TRBV2 and TRBJ1-4; possibly TRBD1 for D (6 bases). The CDR3 loop spans 13 amino acids. The ends were cut back, 6 bases at V and 8 bases at J, with 13 bases in the middle. From germline, CDR1 is SNHLY and CDR2 FYNNEI. The CDR3 loop reads CASRGGFNEKLFF. In nucleotides, the CDR3 is TGTGCCAGCAGAGGGGGGTTCAACGAAAAACTGTTTTTT.

The J gene is TRBJ2-7, the V gene TRBV5-6; 9 bases line up with TRBD2. The CDR3 contains 15 residues. CDR1 is SGHDT and CDR2 is YYEEEE in the germline V gene. The J segment lost 2 bases and the V segment lost 6 bases, leaving 9 bases of the junction unmatched. Here the CDR3 DNA reads TGTGCCAGCACCACGACTAGCGGAGATACCTACGAGCAGTACTTC. This sequence encodes CASTTTSGDTYEQYF.

The chain recombines TRBV14 with TRBJ1-1, with TRBD1 as a possible D gene (5 bases). Trimming took 3 bases from V and 1 from J, leaving 12 bases between them. CDR3 length: 15 residues. CDR1 and CDR2 (germline): SGHDN, FVKESK. Here the CDR3 DNA reads TGTGCCAGCAGCCATGGGGGGAAAGGGAACACTGAAGCTTTCTTT. Translated: CASSHGGKGNTEAFF.

The chain is built from TRBV5-6 and TRBJ1-1; D gene uncertain. CDR3 length equals 13 residues. Germline V gene lookup returns CDR1 SGHDT and CDR2 YYEEEE. Trimming stripped 0 bases from V and 3 bases from J, with 6 bases between. The CDR3 bases are TGTGCCAGCAGCTTGGGGCGAGACACTGAAGCTTTCTTT. As protein: CASSLGRDTEAFF.

The J gene is TRBJ2-1, the V gene TRBV5-1; 16 positions match TRBD2. V lost 4 bases, J lost 3 bases, and 7 bases stayed unmatched. CDR1 SGHRS and CDR2 YFSETQ come from the germline V gene. This CDR3 contains 18 residues. The CDR3 protein is CASSIGTSGRADYNEQFF. The CDR3 bases are TGCGCCAGCAGCATCGGGACTAGCGGGAGGGCCGACTACAATGAGCAGTTCTTC.

The J gene is TRBJ2-3, the V gene TRBV5-5, with 11 bases lining up with TRBD2. This CDR3 contains 16 residues. V lost 4 bases to trimming and J lost 2 bases; unmatched junction nucleotides: 6. CDR1 SGHKS and CDR2 YYEKEE come from the germline V gene (reference sequence). The CDR3 loop is CASSRGTSGATDTQYF. CDR3 DNA sequence: TGTGCCAGCAGCCGTGGGACTAGCGGAGCCACAGATACGCAGTATTTT.

In regard to this clone: Different DNA sequences within this sample yield the same CDR3. The chain joins TRBV5-1 to TRBJ2-1, with 11 bases fitting TRBD2. Germline trimming cut 2 bases from V and 6 bases from J; bases unmatched to any gene: 1. Looked up from germline, CDR1 is SGHRS and CDR2 is YFSETQ. This CDR3 has 14 residues. Here the CDR3 DNA reads TGCGCCAGCAGCTTAGGGACTAGCGGCAATGAGCAGTTCTTC. This codes for CASSLGTSGNEQFF.

In this sample, this clone turned up once. The identical CDR3 is also encoded by other nucleotide sequences in the sample. The gene calls are TRBV7-2 and TRBJ2-5; the D is unclear. The CDR3 has 13 residues. V lost 2 bases and J lost 2, with 6 bases in between. The germline gives CDR1 SGHTA, CDR2 FQGNSA. The CDR3 DNA follows: TGTGCCAGCAGCTTAAGGCGTCAAGAGACCCAGTACTTC. This sequence encodes CASSLRRQETQYF.

The chain has TRBV19 and TRBJ1-1; 7 bases map to TRBD1. Germline V gene lookup returns CDR1 LNHDA and CDR2 SQIVND (reference sequence). The CDR3 runs 16 residues. V was pared by 4 bases and J by 8 bases, with 16 bases of the junction left unmatched. The CDR3 nucleotides read TGTGCCAGTAGTAAACCGGGACAGCTGTCCAGGGGCGAAGCTTTCTTT. As protein: CASSKPGQLSRGEAFF.